A selection of T cell receptor beta chains follows, all from one sample in a study of OX40 agonist ivuxolimab in advanced cancers. TCRdb keeps only in-frame clones here, not all; method: immunoSEQ multiplex PCR. Seen here are about 100,000 clones, 85% to 95% observed once, and the top ten hold 1% to 1.5%. The material was CD4+ or CD8+ T cells sorted from blood, obtained in a trial of the OX40 agonist ivuxolimab. These receptors came from an adult with an advanced solid tumor such as melanoma, head and neck, liver or kidney cancer. Both conserved end residues are part of each CDR3.

V gene	CDR3 length	J gene	CDR3 protein
TRBV9	16	TRBJ2-2	CASSVPQGANTGELFF
TRBV6-5	15	TRBJ1-2	CASSYRDRRNYGYTF
TRBV4-3	14	TRBJ1-1	CASSQDVVAIEAFF
TRBV19	19	TRBJ2-7	CASSIFPEPTWGRTYEQYF
TRBV6-5	14	TRBJ2-7	CASSRDRGVYEQYF
TRBV11-2	14	TRBJ2-7	CASRGIGRSHEQYF
TRBV5-4	19	TRBJ2-1	CASSPRGLPSSRSYNEQFF
TRBV6-1	13	TRBJ1-4	CASSDAINEKLFF
TRBV7-2	15	NA	CASSLGPDRGYEQYF
TRBV6-5	14	TRBJ1-1	CASSYAGPIAEAFF
TRBV7-3	15	TRBJ1-1	CASSPGDRGDTEAFF
TRBV11-3	16	TRBJ2-1	CASSLSTSGFTDEQFF
TRBV7-2	15	TRBJ2-1	CASRLLGGAYNEQFF
TRBV5-6	14	TRBJ2-5	CASSHDWIQETQYF
TRBV7-9	13	TRBJ1-4	CASSQGTTEKLFF
TRBV9	13	TRBJ1-1	CASSAGWTTEAFF
TRBV25-1	12	TRBJ1-4	CASGWGDEKLFF
TRBV4-1	16	TRBJ2-1	CASSQGSGTLYNEQFF
TRBV28	12	TRBJ1-2	CASSFRGYGYTF
TRBV19	15	TRBJ2-2	CASSMAGASTGELFF
TRBV5-1	13	TRBJ2-5	CASSTHSEMTQYF
TRBV20-1	11	TRBJ2-7	CSAGPYFEQYF
TRBV28	15	TRBJ1-1	CASRPYRGMNTEAFF
TRBV7-9	15	TRBJ2-2	CASSLGRAGTGELFF
TRBV28	14	TRBJ1-1	CASSLHETGREAFF
TRBV28	16	TRBJ2-1	CASSTTGVGSYNEQFF
TRBV11-2	15	TRBJ2-1	CASSPGLAGDDEQFF
TRBV19	20	TRBJ1-5	CASMDPPDRGGGYSNQPQHF
TRBV9	17	TRBJ2-1	CASSVVGSAKVGNEQFF
TRBV6-4	12	TRBJ2-5	CASSSLCGTQYF
TRBV14	17	TRBJ2-3	CASSPRGRVRRTDTQYF
TRBV6-5	15	TRBJ2-1	CASSPTSGGGNEQFF
TRBV15	18	TRBJ2-7	CATSREKELQFWPYEQYF